The 18 T cell receptor beta chains below all came from one sample that was sequenced in a study of memory CD4+ T cells and cytomegalovirus serostatus. The data were produced by immunoSEQ multiplex PCR, yet TCRdb's version contains in-frame clones alone and is incomplete. Among some 46,000 clones listed, 70% to 80% were seen once. The sort gate was single viable CD3+CD4+CD8-CD45RO+ cells for memory CD4+ T cells. Sample: memory CD4+ T cells from blood. These receptor sequences come from an adult in good health and CMV-seronegative.

The chain recombines TRBV28 with TRBJ2-7; 12 bases align to TRBD2. The V gene's germline CDR1 is MDHEN and CDR2 SYDVKM. With 6 bases clipped from V and 4 bases from J, the junction kept 4 bases outside the gene matches. The CDR3 runs 14 residues. For the CDR3, the DNA is TGTGCCAGCAGAAAGACTAGCGGGAGATACGAGCAGTACTTC. Translation: CASRKTSGRYEQYF.

The rearrangement joins TRBV7-9 to TRBJ2-1; 13 bases fit TRBD2. The trim removed 7 bases at V and 1 base at J, leaving 13 bases unmatched. This CDR3 contains 19 residues. Germline V gives CDR1 SEHNR, CDR2 FQNEAQ (reference sequence). The chain's CDR3 is CASTPTGLAGVLSYNEQFF. The CDR3, as DNA: TGTGCCAGCACACCGACAGGACTAGCGGGAGTTCTATCCTACAATGAGCAGTTCTTC.

This clone was observed a few times. The chain is built from TRBV9 and TRBJ1-3, with D maybe TRBD1 (6 bases). This CDR3 spans 14 amino acids. The germline V gene encodes CDR1 SGDLS and CDR2 YYNGEE. Trimming pared 5 bases from V and 2 bases from J, leaving 11 bases between. The CDR3 here is CASSEGGPGNTIYF. The DNA of the CDR3 is TGTGCCAGCAGTGAGGGGGGGCCTGGAAACACCATATATTTT.

This chain links TRBV5-1 with TRBJ2-5; D may be TRBD2 (6 bases). CDR1 and CDR2 from the germline V gene are SGHRS and YFSETQ. Between the trimmed V and J ends, which lost 6 bases and 2 bases, there was a span of 14 bases. This CDR3 has 14 amino acids. CDR3 region: CASTPWRDQETQYF. The CDR3 DNA reads as TGCGCCAGCACCCCGTGGAGGGATCAAGAGACCCAGTACTTC.

The genes are TRBV16 and TRBJ2-1, with 8 positions matching TRBD1. Germline CDR1 and CDR2: KGHSY and FQNENV. CDR3 length equals 15 residues. V dropped 6 bases and J dropped 8; count of bases not matched to a gene: 12. CDR3 amino acids: CASRPLFDRGYEQFF. CDR3 DNA sequence: TGTGCCAGCAGACCCTTGTTCGACAGGGGCTATGAGCAGTTCTTC.

This sequence joins TRBV5-1 and TRBJ2-3, with 9 bases fitting TRBD2. The CDR3 is 19 amino acids. Germline-derived CDR1 and CDR2 are SGHRS and YFSETQ. V shed 2 bases, J shed 1 base, and the junction held 14 bases outside the gene matches. This CDR3 reads CASSLQGRLAERGTDTQYF. In DNA, the CDR3 is TGCGCCAGCAGCTTACAGGGGCGACTAGCGGAGAGGGGCACAGATACGCAGTATTTT.

V and J are TRBV11-3 and TRBJ2-2; D is perhaps TRBD2 (5 bases). This CDR3 is 14 amino acids long. From germline, CDR1 is SGHNT and CDR2 YENEEA. V gave up 6 bases and J gave up 7 bases, with 15 bases separating them. CDR3 sequence (DNA): TGTGCCAGCAGTTCCTTAGCGACTGGCGGGGAGCTGTTTTTT. Translated: CASSSLATGGELFF.

This clone was seen more than once but under ten times. V gene TRBV10-3 combines with J gene TRBJ1-2; TRBD1 might be the D (5 bases). The germline CDR1 and CDR2 sequences are ENHRY and SYGVKD. The germline V and J ends were trimmed by 4 bases and 1 base, with 16 bases remaining between them. This CDR3 spans 16 amino acids. The CDR3 DNA reads TGTGCCATCAGTGGGACTCTGGGTCAGGGTAACTATGGCTACACCTTC. It encodes CAISGTLGQGNYGYTF.

The sample holds a few counts of this clone. The genes are TRBV18 and TRBJ1-5; no definite D call. Looked up from germline, CDR1 is KGHSH and CDR2 is LQKENI. The CDR3 loop spans 14 amino acids. V was clipped by 3 bases and J by 3 bases, with 9 bases between them. In DNA form, the CDR3 reads TGTGCCAGCTCACCTAACAGTAACAATCAGCCCCAGCATTTT. Amino acid sequence: CASSPNSNNQPQHF.

The rearrangement uses TRBV11-3 and TRBJ2-1; 7 bases line up with TRBD2. Per the germline V gene, CDR1 is SGHNT and CDR2 is YENEEA. The CDR3 spans 16 residues. Trimming took 1 base from V and 6 from J; bases not matched to a gene: 9. The CDR3 region has the DNA TGTGCCAGCAGCTTAGTGGGCGGGAGATGGCCCAATGAGCAGTTCTTC. Translated: CASSLVGGRWPNEQFF.

The chain employs TRBV5-1 and TRBJ2-1; 13 bases map to TRBD2. Germline-derived CDR1 and CDR2 are SGHRS and YFSETQ. The CDR3 length is 16 residues. With V trimmed by 4 bases and J by 7 bases, 8 bases remained unmatched. In DNA form, the CDR3 reads TGCGCCAGCAGCACTTCCGGGACTAGCGGGATTAATGAGCAGTTCTTC. Its protein is CASSTSGTSGINEQFF. The whole variable domain, filled in from reference TRBV5-1 and TRBJ2-1, reads KAGVTQTPRYLIKTRGQQVTLSCSPISGHRSVSWYQQTPGQGLQFLFEYFSETQRNKGNFPGRFSGRQFSNSRSEMNVSTLELGDSALYLCASSTSGTSGINEQFFGPGTRLTVL.

V gene TRBV9 combines with J gene TRBJ2-2; TRBD2 matches 13 bases. Looked up from germline, CDR1 is SGDLS and CDR2 is YYNGEE. V was clipped by 3 bases and J by 3 bases; unmatched bases: 8. CDR3 length: 18 residues. The CDR3: CASSAFGTSGIYTGELFF. The CDR3, as DNA: TGTGCCAGCAGCGCTTTCGGGACTAGCGGGATATACACCGGGGAGCTGTTTTTT.

This clone appeared a few times. V usage is TRBV6-1 and J usage is TRBJ2-6, with D unclear. Trimming removed 7 bases at V and 0 bases at J, with 10 bases between. This CDR3 is built from 15 residues. Germline CDR1 reads MNHNS; CDR2 reads SASEGT. The CDR3 DNA is TGTGCCAGCAAACAACCAGACTCTGGGGCCAACGTCCTGACTTTC. The encoded protein is CASKQPDSGANVLTF.

The V and J genes are TRBV2 and TRBJ2-5, with 9 bases identical to TRBD2. The CDR3 has 16 amino acids. The germline V gene has CDR1 SNHLY and CDR2 FYNNEI. The ends lost 2 bases at V and 5 bases at J; junction bases unmatched: 9. The CDR3 spells CASSEFGGRARETQYF. The CDR3 DNA follows: TGTGCCAGCAGTGAATTTGGCGGGAGGGCCCGGGAGACCCAGTACTTC.

The chain combines TRBV7-2 with TRBJ2-5; D ambiguous. TRBJ2-7 matches the DNA end more closely, so the J call is doubtful. The length of the CDR3 is 13 residues. Germline values: CDR1 SGHTA, CDR2 FQGNSA. The CDR3 bases are TGTGCCAGCAGCATCGGACCCGTCTACGAGCAGTACTTC. Translated, it gives CASSIGPVYEQYF.

This rearrangement joins TRBV25-1 to TRBJ1-5; D unresolved. Trimming removed 3 bases at V and 4 bases at J, with 13 bases between. This CDR3 region has 15 residues. Germline values: CDR1 MGHDK, CDR2 SYGVNS. In DNA form, the CDR3 reads TGTGCCAGCAGTGACTCCAGGTTTGAAAATCAGCCCCAGCATTTT. Its translation: CASSDSRFENQPQHF.

V gene TRBV19 combines with J gene TRBJ2-5, with D perhaps being TRBD1 or TRBD2 (7 bases each). Germline CDR1 and CDR2: LNHDA and SQIVND (reference sequence). Trimming cost V 7 bases and J 5 bases, with 20 bases left between them. This CDR3 is 15 amino acids long. The CDR3 sequence is CASTTAGGAGETQYF. CDR3 bases: TGTGCCAGTACCACCGCAGGGGGGGCTGGGGAGACCCAGTACTTC.

The chain couples TRBV6-5 to TRBJ2-7; D unclear. The germline gives CDR1 MNHEY, CDR2 SVGAGI. V was trimmed by 6 bases and J by 6 bases, leaving 18 bases between them. The CDR3 runs to 14 residues. The CDR3 region is CASRRDPLSREQYF. Here the CDR3 DNA reads TGTGCCAGCAGACGAGACCCCCTCTCTCGCGAGCAGTACTTC.